This T cell receptor (beta chain) was retrieved from a study of cytomegalovirus exposure and HLA in healthy donors. Overall study context: Of all 400 or so donors who were genotyped, about 80% belonged to the Caucasian-associated ancestry cluster.

The CDR3 covers 14 residues. Germline assignment: CDR1 KGHSH and CDR2 LQKENI. V shed 8 bases and J 4 bases; nucleotides not matched to a gene: 10. With 60 Vbeta and 13 Jbeta primers, the PCR was carried out. Repertoires were generated with immunoSEQ multiplex PCR, while TCRdb's copy carries only in-frame clones and drops some. The table has about 130,000 clones, 70% to 80% seen once; the top ten hold 6.5% to 7%. The sequence was obtained from a man aged 35 to 55 in good health and CMV-seropositive. The sample was PBMCs. The J gene is TRBJ2-7, the V gene TRBV18; 8 positions match TRBD2. The CDR3 region has the DNA TGTGCCAGCGCTAAAGCGGGGGTATTGTACGAGCAGTACTTC. Residues: CASAKAGVLYEQYF.